This is a list of T cell receptor beta chains from one sample in a study of Tregs in tolerant kidney transplant recipients. The assay was immunoSEQ multiplex PCR, and TCRdb's table has in-frame clones only and misses some. In the table there are 15,000 to 19,000 clones, just over 90% of which are singletons. Sequencing was carried out using CD8+ T cells from blood. The receptors here all came from a human donor in good health. Each CDR3 is given with its conserved first and last residue. A D gene is named only where the DNA matches it firmly. Not all rows give a size; the values are once, few, many and, for expanded clones, a class.

TRBD2	TRBV4-2	TRBJ2-3	-	CASSQTSGDFTDTQYF	TGTGCCAGCAGCCAAACTAGCGGGGATTTCACAGATACGCAGTATTTT
TRBD2	TRBV9	TRBJ2-3	-	CASSDGGASTDTQYF	TGTGCCAGCAGCGACGGGGGGGCTAGCACAGATACGCAGTATTTT
TRBD1	TRBV6-5	TRBJ2-7	-	CASSRGTGIFYEQYF	TGTGCCAGCAGCCGAGGGACAGGGATCTTCTACGAGCAGTACTTC
-	TRBV29-1	TRBJ2-3	-	CSVGGTQYF	TGCAGCGTTGGCGGGACGCAGTATTTT
TRBD2	TRBV7-3	TRBJ2-4	-	CASSCPGLAATKVTKNIQYF	TGTGCCAGCAGCTGCCCGGGACTAGCGGCAACCAAGGTCACCAAAAACATTCAGTACTTC
-	TRBV7-2	TRBJ2-1	-	CASSTGEQFF	TGTGCCAGCAGCACAGGCGAGCAGTTCTTC
-	TRBV5-6	TRBJ2-2	-	CASSLGSGELFF	TGTGCCAGCAGCTTAGGAAGCGGGGAGCTGTTTTTT
TRBD2	TRBV25-1	TRBJ2-7	-	CASSERVRGGRLGEQYF	TGTGCCAGCAGTGAAAGGGTACGGGGGGGTCGCCTTGGCGAGCAGTACTTC
TRBD1	TRBV18	TRBJ1-1	-	CASSPQSTGVMNTEAFF	TGTGCCAGCTCACCCCAATCTACAGGGGTCATGAACACTGAAGCTTTCTTT
-	TRBV19	TRBJ1-1	-	CASSMGRLNTEAFF	TGTGCCAGTAGTATGGGACGGCTGAACACTGAAGCTTTCTTT
-	TRBV9	TRBJ2-2	-	CASSRTDTGELFF	TGTGCCAGCAGCCGGACAGACACCGGGGAGCTGTTTTTT
TRBD2	TRBV30	TRBJ2-1	once	CAWSVGAGGPGNEQFF	TGTGCCTGGAGTGTAGGAGCGGGAGGGCCCGGCAATGAGCAGTTCTTC
-	TRBV11-2	TRBJ2-1	-	CASSLSGGPIF	TGTGCCAGCAGCTTGAGTGGGGGCCCGATCTTC
-	TRBV6-5	TRBJ2-1	-	CASSAGNEQFF	TGTGCCAGCAGTGCTGGGAATGAGCAGTTCTTC
-	TRBV6-4	TRBJ2-1	-	CASIPDVAPSPHEQFF	TGTGCCAGCATCCCGGATGTGGCCCCAAGCCCCCATGAGCAGTTCTTC
TRBD2	TRBV9	TRBJ2-7	-	CASSVGGGPAGGPYEQYF	TGTGCCAGCAGCGTAGGAGGGGGGCCGGCGGGAGGACCCTACGAGCAGTACTTC
-	TRBV12-5	TRBJ1-5	once	CASGLVSGSDYYSNQPQHF	TGTGCTAGTGGTTTGGTTTCCGGGTCCGACTACTATAGCAATCAGCCCCAGCATTTT
-	TRBV4-1	TRBJ2-7	-	CASSQVTAYEQYF	TGCGCCAGCAGCCAAGTAACAGCCTACGAGCAGTACTTC
TRBD2	TRBV15	TRBJ2-2	-	CATSRGEGRYTGELFF	TGTGCCACCAGCAGAGGGGAGGGCCGATACACCGGGGAGCTGTTTTTT
-	TRBV7-6	TRBJ2-5	-	CASSEGETQYF	TGTGCCAGCAGCGAAGGGGAGACCCAGTACTTC
TRBD1	TRBV6-5	TRBJ2-7	once	CASRHGTGPYEQYF	TGTGCCAGCAGGCACGGGACAGGGCCCTACGAGCAGTACTTC
TRBD1	TRBV27	TRBJ2-5	-	CASSFPGQEQETQYF	TGTGCCAGCAGTTTCCCCGGACAGGAGCAAGAGACCCAGTACTTC
-	TRBV7-9	TRBJ1-2	-	CASSLGGLPNYGYTF	TGTGCCAGCAGCTTAGGCGGCCTTCCCAACTATGGCTACACCTTC
-	TRBV5-1	TRBJ1-3	-	CASSPLSRTGSGNTIYF	TGCGCCAGCAGCCCCCTTAGCCGAACAGGGTCCGGAAACACCATATATTTT
-	TRBV6-6	TRBJ1-1	-	CASMTSLNTEAFF	TGTGCCAGCATGACGTCGCTCAACACTGAAGCTTTCTTT
-	TRBV29-1	TRBJ1-1	-	CSVPRGNGAFF	TGCAGCGTCCCTCGGGGGAACGGAGCTTTCTTT
-	TRBV13	TRBJ1-1	-	CASSKGWNTEAFF	TGTGCCAGCAGCAAAGGGTGGAACACTGAAGCTTTCTTT